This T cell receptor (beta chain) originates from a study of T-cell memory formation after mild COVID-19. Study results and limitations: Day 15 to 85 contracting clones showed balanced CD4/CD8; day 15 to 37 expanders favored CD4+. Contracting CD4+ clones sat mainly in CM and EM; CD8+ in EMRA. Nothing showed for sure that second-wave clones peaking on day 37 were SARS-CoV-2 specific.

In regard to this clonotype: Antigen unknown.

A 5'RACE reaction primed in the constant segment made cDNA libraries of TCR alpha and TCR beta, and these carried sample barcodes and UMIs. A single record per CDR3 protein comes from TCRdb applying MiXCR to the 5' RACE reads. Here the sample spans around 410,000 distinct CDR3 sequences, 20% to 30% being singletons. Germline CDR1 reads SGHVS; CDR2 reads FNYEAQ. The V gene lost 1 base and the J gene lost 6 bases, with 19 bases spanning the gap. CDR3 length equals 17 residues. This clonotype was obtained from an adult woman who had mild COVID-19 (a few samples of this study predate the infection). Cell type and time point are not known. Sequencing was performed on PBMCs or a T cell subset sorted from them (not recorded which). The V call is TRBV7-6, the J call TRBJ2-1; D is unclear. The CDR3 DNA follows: TGTGCCAGCAGCTTAGGACACCTCTCGGCTACACCCAATGAGCAGTTCTTC. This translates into CASSLGHLSATPNEQFF.